This T cell receptor (beta chain) emerged from a study of radiation and T cells in renal cell carcinoma. Study results and limitations: Top tumor clonotypes rose in blood 2 weeks post-radiation, then contracted.

Stated time point: blood 4 weeks post-SBRT, at nephrectomy. Specified treatment: 15 Gy SBRT to primary tumor, nephrectomy 4 weeks later. Nephrectomy followed 15 Gy stereotactic body radiation by 4 weeks. Radiation-treated patients gave blood at baseline, week 2 and week 4. Clear cell pathology was present in this patient's renal cell carcinoma. Profiled with immunoSEQ multiplex PCR; TCRdb holds only in-frame clones, not every one. The repertoire has about 62,000 clones, over 65% of them found once; the top ten carry more than 6.5%. Concerning this clone: What it recognizes is unknown.

The material sequenced was blood, taken from a patient whose treatment included radiotherapy and nephrectomy. The source of this sequence is a man aged 55 to 70 with renal cell carcinoma.

CDR3 in amino acids: CASSLSGQPYGYTF. In DNA, the CDR3 is TGTGCCAGCAGTTTGTCCGGACAGCCCTATGGCTACACCTTC. The chain recombines TRBV27 with TRBJ1-2; weak D call: TRBD1 (6 bases). The CDR3 runs to 14 residues. V was shortened by 3 bases and J by 4 bases, with 12 bases between the two germline ends. Germline CDR1 and CDR2: MNHEY and SMNVEV (reference sequence).